This T cell receptor beta chain emerged from a study of regulatory T cells in long-lasting Graves disease. Study results and caveats: Persistent patients shared 2,741 public clonotypes among themselves. Newly diagnosed patients shared fewer, at under 1,000.

CDR3 regions were amplified by Arm-PCR using iRepertoire HTBI primers to build TCR beta libraries. In TCRdb, the multiplex PCR reads were re-called with MiXCR into one record per CDR3 protein. The profile shows a few hundred thousand distinct CDR3 sequences, approximately 16% of them singletons. Time point here: newly diagnosed GD, antithyroid drugs for less than 3 months. The TCR library was prepared using RNA isolated from PBMCs. V was clipped by 4 bases and J by 0 bases, with 17 bases between them. CDR1 is DFQATT, CDR2 SNEGSKA, per germline (reference sequence). This CDR3 contains 16 residues. This clonotype was recorded a few times. Its antigen is unknown. The data also belong to a second study, concerning T cells in Graves' hyperthyroidism and ophthalmopathy.

The sample was peripheral blood mononuclear cells (PBMCs), taken at new diagnosis, from a patient treated with antithyroid drugs. The chain uses TRBV20-1 and TRBJ2-3; D might be TRBD2 (5 bases). This TCR derives from a man aged 40-50 years with Graves disease. The CDR3, as DNA: TGCAGTGCTAAAGGACTTCTACCCGGCAGCACAGATACGCAGTATTTT. It yields the protein CSAKGLLPGSTDTQYF.